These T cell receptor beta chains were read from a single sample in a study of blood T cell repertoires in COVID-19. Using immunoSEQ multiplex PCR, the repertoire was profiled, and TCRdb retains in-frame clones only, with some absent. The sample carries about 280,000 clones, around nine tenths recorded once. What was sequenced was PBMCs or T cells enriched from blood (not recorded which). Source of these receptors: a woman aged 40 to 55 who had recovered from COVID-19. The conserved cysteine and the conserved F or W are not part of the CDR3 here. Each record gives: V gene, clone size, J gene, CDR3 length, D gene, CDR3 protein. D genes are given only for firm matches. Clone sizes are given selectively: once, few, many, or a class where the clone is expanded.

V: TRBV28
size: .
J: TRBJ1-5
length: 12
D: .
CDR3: ASNSFGGNQPQH

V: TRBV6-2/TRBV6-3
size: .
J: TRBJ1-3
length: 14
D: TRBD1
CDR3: ASSYHYRGSGNTIY

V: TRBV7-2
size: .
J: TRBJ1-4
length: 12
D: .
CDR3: ASSAAEYNEKLF

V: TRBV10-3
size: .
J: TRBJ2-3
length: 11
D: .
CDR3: ATNQEGTDTQY

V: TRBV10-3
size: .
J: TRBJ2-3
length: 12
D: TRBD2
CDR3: ATRAGLSTDTQY

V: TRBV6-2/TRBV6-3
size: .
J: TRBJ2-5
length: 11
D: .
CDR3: ASSYPGRETQY

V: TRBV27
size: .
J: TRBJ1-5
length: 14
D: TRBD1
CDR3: ASSSSYRGGSQPQH

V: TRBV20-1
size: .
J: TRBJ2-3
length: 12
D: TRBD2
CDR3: SASGAGGSDTQY

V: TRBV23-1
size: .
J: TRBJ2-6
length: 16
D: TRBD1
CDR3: ASIQPRTGDPGANVLT

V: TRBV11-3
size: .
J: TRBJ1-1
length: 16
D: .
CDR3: ASSLRRILTGLNTEAF

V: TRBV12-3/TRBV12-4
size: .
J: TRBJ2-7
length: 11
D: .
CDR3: ASRATGVYEQY

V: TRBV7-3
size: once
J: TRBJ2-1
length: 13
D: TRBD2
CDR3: ASSVAGGPINEQF

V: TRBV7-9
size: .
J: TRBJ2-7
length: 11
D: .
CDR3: ASSPMDSYEQY

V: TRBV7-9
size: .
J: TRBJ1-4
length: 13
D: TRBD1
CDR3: ASSQLQGYPEKLF

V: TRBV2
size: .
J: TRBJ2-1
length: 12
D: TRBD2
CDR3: ASSASGAYNEQF

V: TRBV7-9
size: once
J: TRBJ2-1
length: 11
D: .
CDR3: ASSLGVAGEQF

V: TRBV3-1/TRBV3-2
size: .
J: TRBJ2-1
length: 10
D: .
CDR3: ASSRRGAEQF

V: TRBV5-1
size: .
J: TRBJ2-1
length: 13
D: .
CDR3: ASSLASSPYNEQF

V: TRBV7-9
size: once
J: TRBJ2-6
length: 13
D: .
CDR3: ASSLSGSGANVLT

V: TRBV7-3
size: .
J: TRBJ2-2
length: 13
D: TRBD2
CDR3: ASSLGLAGVGELF

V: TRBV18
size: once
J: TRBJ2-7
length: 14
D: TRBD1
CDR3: ASSPRVQGVSYEQY

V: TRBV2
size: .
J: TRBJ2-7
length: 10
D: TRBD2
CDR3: ASRLAGYEQY

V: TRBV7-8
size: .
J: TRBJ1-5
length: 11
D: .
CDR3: ASSVSVYQPQH

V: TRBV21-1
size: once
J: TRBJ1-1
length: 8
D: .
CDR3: ASSKLEAF

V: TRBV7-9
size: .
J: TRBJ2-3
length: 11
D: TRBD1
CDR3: ASSGDRVDTQY

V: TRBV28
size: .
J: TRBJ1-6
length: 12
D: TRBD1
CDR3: ASGLDRVASPLH

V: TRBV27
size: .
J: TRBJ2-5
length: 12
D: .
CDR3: ASSLALYQETQY

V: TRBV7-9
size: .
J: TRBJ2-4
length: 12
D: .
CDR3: ASSPSPNGDIQY

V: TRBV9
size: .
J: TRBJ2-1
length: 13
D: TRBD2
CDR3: ASSITSGTYNEQF